Below, 20 T cell receptor beta chains from the same sample are listed, as sequenced in a study of CD8 T cells in ankylosing spondylitis. Their target antigens are unknown. Study-wide results and limits: What appeared characteristic of ankylosing spondylitis blood was a TCR beta motif of fewer than ten highly homologous variants.

TCRdb passed the 5' RACE reads through MiXCR, listing each CDR3 protein once. The table includes about 500,000 distinct CDR3 sequences, 9.5% to 15% detected once. Sequenced sample: blood, either unsorted or a sorted T cell fraction (not recorded which). The receptors originated from a male donor with ankylosing spondylitis.

This clonotype was picked up a small number of times. This chain connects TRBV24-1 to TRBJ1-2; D gene uncertain. The CDR3 runs to 16 residues. Per the germline V gene, CDR1 is KGHDR and CDR2 is SFDVKD. V was pared by 2 bases and J by 2 bases, with 14 bases between. In DNA form, the CDR3 reads TGTGCCACCAGTGATTCTCGGGCCACAACGAACTATGGCTACACCTTC. This translates into CATSDSRATTNYGYTF.

This chain uses TRBV11-2 with TRBJ2-3; TRBD2 agrees at 8 bases. The junction had 6 bases not matched to a gene; V was cut back by 1 base and J by 3 bases. Germline V gene sequence: CDR1 SGHAT, CDR2 FQNNGV. The CDR3 loop spans 16 amino acids. The CDR3 reads CASSLGVAGRTDTQYF. The CDR3 DNA is TGTGCCAGCAGCTTAGGGGTAGCGGGACGTACAGATACGCAGTATTTT.

This clonotype has only a few counts. The J gene is TRBJ2-5, the V gene TRBV7-9; D tentatively reads TRBD1 or TRBD2 (5 bases each). Trimming pared 6 bases from V and 2 bases from J, leaving 13 bases between. CDR3 length: 14 residues. Germline V lookup: CDR1 SEHNR, CDR2 FQNEAQ (reference sequence). DNA for the CDR3: TGTGCCAGCAGGTCCGGGACGTCACAAGAGACCCAGTACTTC. It specifies CASRSGTSQETQYF.

This clonotype was seen ten or more times. V usage is TRBV5-1 and J usage is TRBJ1-3; TRBD1 might be the D (5 bases). From germline, CDR1 is SGHRS and CDR2 YFSETQ. This CDR3 contains 16 residues. Trimming left V 0 bases short and J 0 bases short, with 10 bases between. CDR3 DNA sequence: TGCGCCAGCAGCTTGGGACAGTCCCGCTCTGGAAACACCATATATTTT. Residues: CASSLGQSRSGNTIYF.

The chain couples TRBV10-3 to TRBJ1-4; D possibly corresponds to TRBD1 (5 bases). With 3 bases removed from V and 8 bases from J, the gap between germline ends came to 10 bases. Germline CDR1 reads ENHRY; CDR2 reads SYGVKD. The CDR3 spans 13 residues. As DNA, the CDR3 is TGTGCCATCAGTGATGAGGGGCAGGAAAAACTGTTTTTT. Amino acids: CAISDEGQEKLFF.

The chain carries TRBV27 and TRBJ2-1, with TRBD1 matching 10 bases. Germline CDR1 MNHEY, CDR2 SMNVEV (reference sequence). The ends lost 0 bases at V and 7 bases at J; junction bases unmatched: 6. The CDR3 sequence is 16 residues long. The CDR3 sequence is CASSLSWGGQGNEQFF. The CDR3 coding sequence is TGTGCCAGCAGTTTATCGTGGGGGGGACAGGGGAATGAGCAGTTCTTC.

This clonotype was recorded a few times. The chain uses TRBV10-3 and TRBJ2-2; tentative D call: TRBD2 (6 bases). The ends were cut back, 8 bases at V and 4 bases at J, with 14 bases in the middle. Germline V gene sequence: CDR1 ENHRY, CDR2 SYGVKD. The CDR3 has 14 residues. Written as DNA, the CDR3 is TGTGCCATCGGGACTTCCATCTCCACCGGGGAGCTGTTTTTT. Amino acid sequence: CAIGTSISTGELFF.

The V call is TRBV7-6, the J call TRBJ1-3, with 7 bases fitting TRBD1. CDR3 length: 15 amino acids. The V gene's germline CDR1 is SGHVS and CDR2 FNYEAQ. Losses at the gene ends were 5 bases for V and 0 bases for J; bases not matched to a gene: 4. CDR3 residues: CASSPGQYSGNTIYF. For the CDR3, the DNA is TGTGCCAGCAGCCCGGGACAGTACTCTGGAAACACCATATATTTT.

The chain links TRBV24-1 to TRBJ2-1; D is perhaps TRBD2 (6 bases). CDR1 KGHDR and CDR2 SFDVKD come from the germline V gene. This CDR3 contains 17 residues. With 5 bases removed from V and 0 bases from J, the gap between germline ends came to 16 bases. The DNA for the CDR3 is TGTGCCACCAGTGGCCCGGCGGGGTCGCACTCCTACAATGAGCAGTTCTTC. Its protein product is CATSGPAGSHSYNEQFF.

The chain uses TRBV6-1 and TRBJ1-5, with D uncertain. There are 15 residues in the CDR3. Looked up from germline, CDR1 is MNHNS and CDR2 is SASEGT. Deletions cut 6 bases from V and 7 bases from J, with 19 bases between. The CDR3 is CASSPTRGEAQPQHF. In DNA form, the CDR3 reads TGTGCCAGCAGCCCCACAAGAGGCGAGGCCCAGCCCCAGCATTTT.

This clonotype was seen ten or more times. The chain uses TRBV25-1 and TRBJ1-2, with unresolved D. Per the germline V gene, CDR1 is MGHDK and CDR2 is SYGVNS. V was clipped by 3 bases and J by 2 bases, with 10 bases between them. The CDR3 contains 14 residues. Written as DNA, the CDR3 is TGTGCCAGCAGTGATGCAGAGACGAACTATGGCTACACCTTC. Amino acid sequence: CASSDAETNYGYTF.

V usage is TRBV25-1 and J usage is TRBJ2-2, with TRBD1 as a possible D gene (7 bases). Trimming cost V 3 bases and J 5 bases, with 10 bases left between them. CDR1 is MGHDK and CDR2 is SYGVNS in the germline V gene. CDR3 length: 14 amino acids. This CDR3 reads CASSETGRTGELFF. The CDR3 nucleotides are TGTGCCAGCAGTGAGACAGGGAGGACCGGGGAGCTGTTTTTT.

This clonotype was picked up many times. The CDR3 sequence is CAISETAGLLGDTQYF. CDR3 nucleotides: TGTGCCATCAGTGAGACCGCGGGACTCCTCGGGGATACGCAGTATTTT. This sequence joins TRBV10-3 and TRBJ2-3; D perhaps matches TRBD2 (6 bases). Per germline, CDR1 ENHRY and CDR2 SYGVKD. The CDR3 is made up of 16 amino acids. V lost 2 bases to trimming and J lost 6 bases, with 18 bases between them.

The chain recombines TRBV5-1 with TRBJ2-7; 7 bases match TRBD1. V was pared by 4 bases and J by 2 bases, with 6 bases of the junction left unmatched. The CDR3 contains 14 residues. Germline lookup yields CDR1 SGHRS and CDR2 YFSETQ. In DNA form, the CDR3 reads TGCGCCAGCAGCAAAGGGGGACAGACCTACGAGCAGTACGTC. Amino acids: CASSKGGQTYEQYV.

The chain uses TRBV10-3 and TRBJ2-1; 7 bases are a match to TRBD2. Germline loops: CDR1 ENHRY, CDR2 SYGVKD. Unmatched junction bases numbered 11, after V lost 0 bases and J lost 3 bases. CDR3 length: 18 residues. The CDR3 DNA sequence: TGTGCCATCAGTGAGTCGAATTGGGCTAGCGGAAACTACAATGAGCAGTTCTTC. Amino acids: CAISESNWASGNYNEQFF.

A few counts support this clonotype. CDR3 residues: CASSNGGGTGTFPLFF. CDR3 sequence (DNA): TGTGCCAGCAGCAACGGGGGAGGGACAGGGACTTTCCCCCTGTTCTTC. This chain links TRBV27 with TRBJ2-1; the match to TRBD1 covers 9 bases. With 6 bases clipped from V and 15 bases from J, the junction kept 21 bases outside the gene matches. The CDR3 loop spans 16 amino acids. Germline V gene data show CDR1 as MNHEY and CDR2 as SMNVEV (reference sequence).

The gene calls are TRBV20-1 and TRBJ2-7, with D tentatively TRBD1 or TRBD2 (5 bases each). Germline V gives CDR1 DFQATT, CDR2 SNEGSKA (reference sequence). The ends were cut back, 3 bases at V and 0 bases at J, with 18 bases in the middle. The CDR3 contains 16 residues. CDR3: CSARMVGDLNSYEQYV. In DNA, the CDR3 is TGCAGTGCTAGGATGGTGGGGGATCTTAACTCCTACGAGCAGTACGTC.

This clonotype was recorded a few times. The gene calls are TRBV24-1 and TRBJ2-1; 8 nucleotides agree with TRBD1. Germline V lookup: CDR1 KGHDR, CDR2 SFDVKD. The trim removed 1 base at V and 7 bases at J, leaving 8 bases unmatched. The CDR3 length is 16 residues. CDR3 amino acids: CATSDFPDRVDNEQFF. DNA for the CDR3: TGTGCCACCAGTGATTTCCCGGACAGGGTGGATAATGAGCAGTTCTTC.

CDR3 coding DNA: TGCAGTGCACCTGCCGGGACTAGCGGACTAGGGGAGCAGTTCTTC. Translation: CSAPAGTSGLGEQFF. This chain uses TRBV20-1 with TRBJ2-1; 11 bases are a match to TRBD2. The CDR3 has 15 residues. CDR1 DFQATT and CDR2 SNEGSKA come from the germline V gene (reference sequence). Losses at the gene ends were 6 bases for V and 10 bases for J; bases not matched to a gene: 14.

This clonotype was seen a few times. The chain links TRBV6-1 to TRBJ1-5; D possibly corresponds to TRBD1 (5 bases). Between the trimmed V and J ends, which lost 6 bases and 0 bases, there was a span of 9 bases. CDR1 is MNHNS and CDR2 is SASEGT in the germline V gene. This CDR3 is built from 14 residues. In DNA form, the CDR3 reads TGTGCCAGCAGCGGGACCAATAGCAATCAGCCCCAGCATTTT. Protein sequence: CASSGTNSNQPQHF.